The present TCR beta chain was sequenced within a study of beta chain features in type 1 diabetes. The investigators reverse transcribed all of the isolated RNA, so they sequenced expressed TCRB transcripts. The repertoire was sequenced with immunoSEQ multiplex PCR; TCRdb's copy has only in-frame clones and lacks some. Of 150,000 to 170,000 clones detected, around 8.5% appear once; the ten largest clones hold nearly 0.65%. Trimming removed 4 bases at V and 5 bases at J, with 5 bases between. This CDR3 has 11 residues. Looked up from germline, CDR1 is SQVTM and CDR2 is ANQGSEA. There are many counts of this clone.

The sequencing input was central memory CD4+ T cells from blood. This sequence was found in a man younger than 35 in good health. The rearrangement links TRBV29-1 to TRBJ2-2; D call uncertain. This CDR3 is CSVGETGELFF. In DNA, the CDR3 is TGCAGCGTTGGCGAGACCGGGGAGCTGTTTTTT.